Each of the 23 T cell receptor beta chains below was sequenced from the same sample in a study of T cells after yellow fever vaccination. MiXCR, applied by TCRdb to the 5' RACE reads, yields one record per CDR3 protein. Among around 550,000 distinct CDR3 sequences listed, roughly 19% were seen once. Source: PBMCs, taken 15 days after the yellow fever booster vaccination. The receptor source for this set is a man aged 25 to 40 who received the YFV17D yellow fever vaccine.

This clonotype came up a few times. The CDR3 reads CASSPNSRNEQYF. The CDR3 bases are TGTGCCAGCAGCCCAAATAGTAGGAACGAGCAGTACTTC. V gene TRBV7-9 combines with J gene TRBJ2-7; no clear D gene. The CDR3 has 13 amino acids. Germline CDR1 is SEHNR and CDR2 is FQNEAQ (reference sequence). V lost 5 bases to trimming and J lost 5 bases, with 13 bases between them.

Only one count was recorded for this clonotype. V and J are TRBV20-1 and TRBJ2-5; no clear D gene. This CDR3 comprises 12 residues. V lost 6 bases and J 5 bases, leaving 13 bases between the germline ends. Germline V gives CDR1 DFQATT, CDR2 SNEGSKA (reference sequence). The CDR3 loop is CSAKAGQETQYF. Here the CDR3 DNA reads TGCAGTGCCAAAGCCGGGCAGGAGACCCAGTACTTC.

This chain uses TRBV29-1 with TRBJ2-4, with D perhaps TRBD2 (6 bases). The germline V gene encodes CDR1 SQVTM and CDR2 ANQGSEA. This CDR3 region has 11 residues. V was shortened by 3 bases and J by 7 bases, with 7 bases between the two germline ends. The CDR3 bases are TGCAGCGTTGAGGGACTGAACATTCAGTACTTC. It yields the protein CSVEGLNIQYF.

This clonotype was recorded a few times. The chain employs TRBV12-3 or TRBV12-4 and TRBJ2-7; no clear D gene. V lost 2 bases and J lost 7, with 18 bases in between. CDR3 length: 15 amino acids. The CDR3: CASSLNPAAWREQYF. In DNA form, the CDR3 reads TGTGCCAGCAGTTTAAACCCAGCAGCCTGGCGGGAGCAGTACTTC.

This clonotype has just a few counts. The chain carries TRBV5-1 and TRBJ2-7; 10 bases line up with TRBD1. The CDR3 has 15 amino acids. Germline lookup yields CDR1 SGHRS and CDR2 YFSETQ. The junction had 4 bases not matched to a gene; V was cut back by 2 bases and J by 2 bases. The CDR3 protein is CASSLDGQGAYEQYF. The CDR3 DNA sequence: TGCGCCAGCAGCTTAGATGGACAGGGGGCCTACGAGCAGTACTTC.

The J gene is TRBJ1-2, the V gene TRBV4-2, with D unresolved. Trimming removed 0 bases from V and 2 bases from J, with 10 bases in between. This CDR3 has 15 amino acids. From germline, CDR1 is LGHNA and CDR2 YNFKEQ. The CDR3 DNA is TGTGCCAGCAGCCAAGATACGGTGGCCAACTATGGCTACACCTTC. The encoded protein is CASSQDTVANYGYTF.

This clonotype was detected a few times. The chain is built from TRBV28 and TRBJ2-7; D remains ambiguous. The CDR3 has 11 residues. V was shortened by 6 bases and J by 7 bases, with 10 bases between the two germline ends. Germline lookup yields CDR1 MDHEN and CDR2 SYDVKM. The CDR3 region has the DNA TGTGCCAGCAGAGTTATGGAGGAGCAGTACTTC. It yields the protein CASRVMEEQYF. Full variable domain (outside the CDR3, taken from reference TRBV28 and TRBJ2-7): DVKVTQSSRYLVKRTGEKVFLECVQDMDHENMFWYRQDPGLGLRLIYFSYDVKMKEKGDIPEGYSVSREKKERFSLILESASTNQTSMYLCASRVMEEQYFGPGTRLTVT.

This clonotype has only a few counts. V and J are TRBV20-1 and TRBJ2-1; 8 nucleotides align to TRBD2. Trimming took 5 bases from V and 9 from J; bases not matched to a gene: 9. Germline V CDR1 and CDR2: DFQATT, SNEGSKA (reference sequence). The CDR3 runs to 13 residues. In DNA form, the CDR3 reads TGCAGTGCTTCCCTGACTAGCGAGGGTGAGCAGTTCTTC. It encodes CSASLTSEGEQFF.

This clonotype was seen just once. The J gene is TRBJ2-5, the V gene TRBV19; TRBD1 matches 10 bases. J gave up 5 bases and V 3 bases, and 3 bases lay outside the gene matches. Germline CDR1 is LNHDA and CDR2 is SQIVND (reference sequence). CDR3 size: 14 residues. The CDR3 DNA is TGTGCCAGTAGTATCGGGACAGGGGACGAGACCCAGTACTTC. Protein: CASSIGTGDETQYF.

The chain joins TRBV12-3 or TRBV12-4 to TRBJ2-7; D unclear. CDR3 length equals 13 residues. Trimming took 4 bases from V and 9 from J, leaving 16 bases between them. CDR3 loop: CASSYGFTGAQYF. In nucleotides, the CDR3 is TGTGCCAGCAGTTACGGTTTCACCGGCGCGCAGTACTTC.

This clonotype has more than one count but fewer than ten. The genes are TRBV29-1 and TRBJ2-5; TRBD2 matches at 8 bases. This CDR3 spans 13 amino acids. The ends lost 7 bases at V and 2 bases at J; junction bases unmatched: 6. Germline V gene data show CDR1 as SQVTM and CDR2 as ANQGSEA. The CDR3 DNA sequence: TGCAGCGGTACTAGCGGCATTCAAGAGACCCAGTACTTC. Protein sequence: CSGTSGIQETQYF.

This clonotype has more than one count but fewer than ten. This rearrangement joins TRBV5-1 to TRBJ2-7; maybe TRBD1 (6 bases). Deletions cut 4 bases from V and 5 bases from J, with 13 bases between. The germline V gene has CDR1 SGHRS and CDR2 YFSETQ. The CDR3 has 13 residues. This CDR3 is CASSTNRVDEQYF. As DNA, the CDR3 is TGCGCCAGCAGCACTAACAGGGTGGACGAGCAGTACTTC.

V usage is TRBV7-2 and J usage is TRBJ2-1, with unresolved D. Germline V gives CDR1 SGHTA, CDR2 FQGNSA. This CDR3 region has 15 residues. V lost 0 bases and J 1 base, leaving 7 bases between the germline ends. The CDR3 DNA follows: TGTGCCAGCAGCTTAGCGTTCGGGTCCTACAATGAGCAGTTCTTC. This sequence encodes CASSLAFGSYNEQFF.

V gene TRBV11-2 combines with J gene TRBJ2-1, with no clear D. The V and J ends lost 3 bases and 4 bases respectively, with 10 bases between them. The germline V gene has CDR1 SGHAT and CDR2 FQNNGV. The length of the CDR3 is 14 residues. The CDR3, as DNA: TGTGCCAGCAGCTTCCTTGTGGTGTACAATGAGCAGTTCTTC. Its translation: CASSFLVVYNEQFF. The variable domain in full, with the rest retrieved from reference TRBV11-2 and TRBJ2-1, is EAGVAQSPRYKIIEKRQSVAFWCNPISGHATLYWYQQILGQGPKLLIQFQNNGVVDDSQLPKDRFSAERLKGVDSTLKIQPAKLEDSAVYLCASSFLVVYNEQFFGPGTRLTVL.

In its sample, this clonotype was seen many times. The chain joins TRBV7-9 to TRBJ2-5; D is unclear. CDR1 and CDR2 from the germline V gene are SEHNR and FQNEAQ (reference sequence). Trimming left V 8 bases short and J 1 base short, with 5 bases between. This CDR3 is built from 11 residues. The CDR3 loop reads CASGSQETQYF. The DNA of the CDR3 is TGTGCCAGCGGATCCCAAGAGACCCAGTACTTC.

This clonotype was seen a few times. The rearrangement links TRBV18 to TRBJ2-3, with 8 bases aligning to TRBD1. V lost 4 bases to trimming and J lost 4 bases; unmatched junction nucleotides: 7. CDR3 length equals 15 residues. Germline CDR1 is KGHSH and CDR2 is LQKENI. Here the CDR3 reads CASSQGQGVADTQYF. DNA for the CDR3: TGTGCCAGCTCACAAGGACAGGGTGTCGCAGATACGCAGTATTTT. Variable domain in full (rest from reference TRBV18 and TRBJ2-3): NAGVMQNPRHLVRRRGQEARLRCSPMKGHSHVYWYRQLPEEGLKFMVYLQKENIIDESGMPKERFSAEFPKEGPSILRIQQVVRGDSAAYFCASSQGQGVADTQYFGPGTRLTVL.

The V and J genes are TRBV25-1 and TRBJ1-2; D is ambiguous. The CDR3 totals 13 residues. The germline gives CDR1 MGHDK, CDR2 SYGVNS. Trimming removed 0 bases from V and 5 bases from J, with 7 bases in between. The CDR3 region is CASSEYQGYGYTF. The CDR3 region has the DNA TGTGCCAGCAGTGAATATCAAGGGTATGGCTACACCTTC.

The chain is built from TRBV7-9 and TRBJ2-5; no clear D gene. This CDR3 is built from 12 residues. The V gene's germline CDR1 is SEHNR and CDR2 FQNEAQ (reference sequence). V lost 5 bases, J lost 5 bases, and 9 bases lay in between. This CDR3 is CASSQRAETQYF. The CDR3 region has the DNA TGTGCCAGCAGCCAACGGGCGGAGACCCAGTACTTC.

The table lists this clonotype with a few counts. The chain couples TRBV9 to TRBJ2-2, with D perhaps TRBD2 (5 bases). CDR1 is SGDLS, CDR2 YYNGEE, per germline. This CDR3 has 16 amino acids. V lost 0 bases to trimming and J lost 2 bases, with 11 bases between them. The CDR3 nucleotides read TGTGCCAGCAGCGTAGTGCACGGGATCAACACCGGGGAGCTGTTTTTT. Translated, it gives CASSVVHGINTGELFF.

This clonotype was seen more than once but under ten times. The V and J genes are TRBV5-1 and TRBJ2-1; D perhaps matches TRBD2 (5 bases). Trimming pared 4 bases from V and 2 bases from J, leaving 10 bases between. The CDR3 consists of 14 residues. Germline loops: CDR1 SGHRS, CDR2 YFSETQ. CDR3 loop: CASSPRRTYNEQFF. In DNA form, the CDR3 reads TGCGCCAGCAGCCCACGGAGGACCTACAATGAGCAGTTCTTC.

The chain couples TRBV20-1 to TRBJ1-1; TRBD1 matches 8 bases. With V trimmed by 4 bases and J by 0 bases, 7 bases remained unmatched. This CDR3 spans 15 amino acids. Germline V lookup: CDR1 DFQATT, CDR2 SNEGSKA (reference sequence). CDR3 nucleotides: TGCAGTGCTACGGTGTCAGGGGGCATGAACACTGAAGCTTTCTTT. This encodes CSATVSGGMNTEAFF.

The chain links TRBV9 to TRBJ2-1; D remains ambiguous. V was cut by 0 bases and J by 10 bases, with 17 bases left in between. CDR3 length: 15 amino acids. Germline V lookup: CDR1 SGDLS, CDR2 YYNGEE. In nucleotides, the CDR3 is TGTGCCAGCAGCGTAGGGAGCCTCGGCAAAGGGGAGCAGTTCTTC. As protein: CASSVGSLGKGEQFF.

The rearrangement links TRBV7-2 to TRBJ2-3; TRBD2 is a possible D gene (6 bases). Germline V CDR1 and CDR2: SGHTA, FQGNSA. This CDR3 has 15 residues. V gave up 6 bases and J gave up 6 bases, with 19 bases separating them. CDR3 sequence reads: CASRPAGGGRDTQYF. CDR3 coding DNA: TGTGCCAGCAGGCCGGCCGGAGGAGGGCGGGATACGCAGTATTTT.